Each of the 31 T cell receptor beta chains below was sequenced from the same sample in a study of T cell responses to AZD1222 COVID-19 vaccine. Using immunoSEQ multiplex PCR, the repertoire was profiled, and TCRdb retains in-frame clones only, with some absent. Altogether about 180,000 clones are present, approximately 94% being singletons, with the ten largest covering roughly 1.7%. The input for sequencing was peripheral blood, taken 28 days after the second AZD1222 dose. Every receptor here comes from an adult who received the AZD1222 COVID-19 vaccine.

V is TRBV27 and J is TRBJ1-5; TRBD1 matches at 10 bases. Looked up from germline, CDR1 is MNHEY and CDR2 is SMNVEV (reference sequence). Trimming removed 5 bases from V and 5 bases from J; junction bases left unmatched: 6. The CDR3 is made up of 15 amino acids. The CDR3 DNA is TGTGCCAGCAGTAGGGACAGGGGATGGGATCAGCCCCAGCATTTT. Its protein is CASSRDRGWDQPQHF.

The chain uses TRBV19 and TRBJ1-2; 10 bases match TRBD1. Germline CDR1 LNHDA, CDR2 SQIVND (reference sequence). The CDR3 is made up of 14 amino acids. The V segment lost 5 bases and the J segment 3 bases; nucleotides outside the gene matches: 3. In nucleotides, the CDR3 is TGTGCCAGTAGTGGGACAGGGGAGGACTATGGCTACACCTTC. Its translation is CASSGTGEDYGYTF.

There are a few counts of this clone. The chain employs TRBV5-6 and TRBJ1-4; D gene unclear. CDR3 size: 12 residues. V was pared by 4 bases and J by 8 bases, with 9 bases between. The germline V gene has CDR1 SGHDT and CDR2 YYEEEE. CDR3 nucleotides: TGTGCCAGCAGCGGGATTCTGGAAAAACTGTTTTTT. Translation: CASSGILEKLFF. The variable domain in full, completed from reference TRBV5-6 and TRBJ1-4, reads DAGVTQSPTHLIKTRGQQVTLRCSPKSGHDTVSWYQQALGQGPQFIFQYYEEEERQRGNFPDRFSGHQFPNYSSELNVNALLLGDSALYLCASSGILEKLFFGSGTQLSVL.

This chain connects TRBV15 to TRBJ2-5, with 9 bases fitting TRBD1. This CDR3 has 15 amino acids. CDR1 and CDR2 from the germline V gene are LNHNV and YYDKDF (reference sequence). J lost 4 bases, V lost 5 bases, and 8 bases had no gene match. The CDR3 DNA follows: TGTGCCACCAGCGGAAGGGGACAGGGAGGAGAGACCCAGTACTTC. Residues: CATSGRGQGGETQYF.

This sequence joins TRBV19 and TRBJ1-1; D unresolved. Trimming shortened V by 6 bases and J by 3 bases, and 14 bases separated the two germline ends. Germline V gives CDR1 LNHDA, CDR2 SQIVND (reference sequence). The CDR3 covers 14 residues. The CDR3 sequence is CASRSGPRDTEAFF. The CDR3 coding sequence is TGTGCCAGTAGGTCGGGCCCTAGGGACACTGAAGCTTTCTTT.

As DNA, the CDR3 is TGTGCCAGCAGCTTTACTGGGGTTTCGCAAGAGACCCAGTACTTC. This sequence encodes CASSFTGVSQETQYF. J is TRBJ2-5 and V is TRBV7-7; D ambiguous. CDR3 length equals 15 residues. Trimming removed 3 bases at V and 2 bases at J, with 13 bases between. Germline V gene sequence: CDR1 SSHAT, CDR2 FNYEAQ (reference sequence).

This clone has just one count. The rearrangement joins TRBV7-9 to TRBJ2-7, with D perhaps given as TRBD1 or TRBD2 (5 bases each). The CDR3 loop spans 14 amino acids. In germline, CDR1 is SEHNR, CDR2 FQNEAQ (reference sequence). Trimming left V 1 base short and J 0 bases short, with 7 bases between. The CDR3 region has the DNA TGTGCCAGCAGCTTAGGGGGGTACTCCTACGAGCAGTACTTC. This gives the protein CASSLGGYSYEQYF.

This chain links TRBV5-8 with TRBJ1-2; TRBD1 might be the D (6 bases). Germline values: CDR1 SGHTS, CDR2 YDEGEE. Trimming pared 2 bases from V and 4 bases from J, leaving 12 bases between. This CDR3 comprises 14 residues. The CDR3 nucleotides read TGTGCCAGCAGCTTAACAGGGTCGGGCTATGGCTACACCTTC. It encodes CASSLTGSGYGYTF.

The V gene is TRBV5-6, the J gene TRBJ2-5; TRBD1 matches 10 bases. V lost 3 bases and J lost 5; bases outside the gene matches: 10. This CDR3 spans 16 amino acids. Germline CDR1 and CDR2: SGHDT and YYEEEE. In DNA form, the CDR3 reads TGTGCCAGCAGCTCGCTCCTGACAGGGGGCGCGGAGACCCAGTACTTC. It translates to CASSSLLTGGAETQYF.

The chain employs TRBV2 and TRBJ2-2; maybe TRBD1 (5 bases). The ends were cut back, 6 bases at V and 9 bases at J, with 11 bases in the middle. From germline, CDR1 is SNHLY and CDR2 FYNNEI. The CDR3 is 12 residues long. CDR3 protein: CASRATVWELFF. The DNA for the CDR3 is TGTGCCAGCAGGGCGACAGTCTGGGAGCTGTTTTTT.

The gene calls are TRBV15 and TRBJ1-2, with 7 bases aligning to TRBD1. The germline CDR1 and CDR2 sequences are LNHNV and YYDKDF (reference sequence). The CDR3 length is 13 residues. Germline trimming cut 8 bases from V and 2 bases from J; bases unmatched to any gene: 5. CDR3 region: CATGVTGNYGYTF. DNA of the CDR3: TGTGCCACCGGGGTGACAGGGAACTATGGCTACACCTTC. The full variable domain, with the rest looked up from reference TRBV15 and TRBJ1-2, is DAMVIQNPRYQVTQFGKPVTLSCSQTLNHNVMYWYQQKSSQAPKLLFHYYDKDFNNEADTPDNFQSRRPNTSFCFLDIRSPGLGDTAMYLCATGVTGNYGYTFGSGTRLTVV.

V and J are TRBV2 and TRBJ2-5; 9 bases fit TRBD2. Germline CDR1 SNHLY, CDR2 FYNNEI. V shed 8 bases and J 5 bases; nucleotides not matched to a gene: 9. The CDR3 is 14 amino acids. The CDR3 here is CASLPAGGLETQYF. DNA for the CDR3: TGTGCCAGCTTACCAGCGGGGGGTCTTGAGACCCAGTACTTC. The full variable domain, completed using reference TRBV2 and TRBJ2-5, is EPEVTQTPSHQVTQMGQEVILRCVPISNHLYFYWYRQILGQKVEFLVSFYNNEISEKSEIFDDQFSVERPDGSNFTLKIRSTKLEDSAMYFCASLPAGGLETQYFGPGTRLLVL.

This chain links TRBV28 with TRBJ1-2; a possible D gene is TRBD1 (6 bases). V was cut by 8 bases and J by 8 bases, with 18 bases left in between. Germline CDR1 MDHEN, CDR2 SYDVKM. The CDR3 totals 13 residues. CDR3 residues: CASGEGGLQGYTF. For the CDR3, the DNA is TGTGCCAGCGGGGAAGGGGGATTACAGGGCTACACCTTC.

The V gene is TRBV30, the J gene TRBJ1-6; D not resolved. The CDR3 is 14 amino acids. Per germline, CDR1 GTSNPN and CDR2 SVGIG (reference sequence). V lost 2 bases, J lost 7 bases, and 12 bases lay in between. CDR3 sequence: CAWSKIHRNSPLHF. CDR3 nucleotides: TGTGCCTGGAGTAAGATTCACAGAAATTCACCCCTCCACTTT.

The V call is TRBV3-1 (or the pseudogene TRBV3-2), the J call TRBJ2-2; 11 nucleotides agree with TRBD2. Germline trimming cut 1 base from V and 6 bases from J; bases unmatched to any gene: 19. CDR1 is LGHDT, CDR2 YNNKEL, per germline (reference sequence). The CDR3 is 21 residues long. CDR3 sequence: CASSQAGRNTIAGGLSGELFF. The CDR3 nucleotides read TGTGCCAGCAGCCAAGCGGGCCGTAATACCATAGCGGGGGGGCTGTCCGGGGAGCTGTTTTTT.

V and J are TRBV19 and TRBJ1-3; TRBD1 matches at 7 bases. V trimming: 6 bases; J trimming: 4 bases; junction bases outside the gene matches: 6. This CDR3 is 14 amino acids long. CDR1 LNHDA and CDR2 SQIVND come from the germline V gene (reference sequence). CDR3 in DNA: TGTGCCAGTAGCTGGACAGGTACCGGAAACACCATATATTTT. This encodes CASSWTGTGNTIYF.

The V gene is TRBV5-5, the J gene TRBJ1-2, with 7 bases fitting TRBD1. Unmatched junction bases numbered 6, after V lost 3 bases and J lost 1 base. The CDR3 is made up of 15 amino acids. The germline V gene encodes CDR1 SGHKS and CDR2 YYEKEE (reference sequence). The CDR3 sequence: CASSSWTGFNYGYTF. The CDR3 DNA follows: TGTGCCAGCAGCTCCTGGACAGGTTTTAACTATGGCTACACCTTC.

The V call is TRBV19, the J call TRBJ2-1, with 10 bases fitting TRBD2. The CDR3 extends over 13 amino acids. The V gene's germline CDR1 is LNHDA and CDR2 SQIVND (reference sequence). Trimming at V came to 10 bases and at J to 5 bases, leaving 5 bases not matched to a gene. CDR3 sequence reads: CAKLGTSDNEQFF. The DNA of the CDR3 is TGTGCCAAACTAGGGACTAGCGACAATGAGCAGTTCTTC.

This chain uses TRBV6-6 with TRBJ2-5, with D perhaps TRBD1 (6 bases). The germline V gene has CDR1 MNHNY and CDR2 SVGAGI (reference sequence). This CDR3 has 16 amino acids. V shed 8 bases and J shed 0 bases, with 19 bases lying between them. CDR3 sequence: CASLGRRPGDQETQYF. CDR3 nucleotide sequence: TGTGCCAGCCTTGGGCGCCGCCCAGGGGACCAAGAGACCCAGTACTTC.

This clone appeared a single time. V gene TRBV29-1 combines with J gene TRBJ2-2, with D hard to call. Germline V gives CDR1 SQVTM, CDR2 ANQGSEA. V was pared by 4 bases and J by 0 bases, with 9 bases between. The CDR3 totals 14 residues. The chain's CDR3 is CSVVRTANTGELFF. The DNA of the CDR3 is TGCAGCGTTGTTAGGACGGCGAACACCGGGGAGCTGTTTTTT.

The chain joins TRBV12-3 or TRBV12-4 to TRBJ1-2; TRBD1 is a possible D gene (5 bases). V dropped 4 bases and J dropped 5 bases, with 11 bases sitting between them. CDR3 size: 13 residues. CDR3 in DNA: TGTGCCAGCAGTTCACAGGATGTGTATGGCTACACCTTC. This sequence encodes CASSSQDVYGYTF.

The rearrangement links TRBV15 to TRBJ1-4; no firm D call. The CDR3 sequence is 15 residues long. In germline, CDR1 is LNHNV, CDR2 YYDKDF (reference sequence). Trimming shortened V by 3 bases and J by 7 bases, and 15 bases separated the two germline ends. CDR3 loop: CATSSRTAVGEKLFF. The CDR3 DNA reads TGTGCCACCAGCAGCAGAACGGCTGTAGGTGAAAAACTGTTTTTT. The full variable domain, completed using reference TRBV15 and TRBJ1-4, is DAMVIQNPRYQVTQFGKPVTLSCSQTLNHNVMYWYQQKSSQAPKLLFHYYDKDFNNEADTPDNFQSRRPNTSFCFLDIRSPGLGDTAMYLCATSSRTAVGEKLFFGSGTQLSVL.

V gene TRBV7-9 combines with J gene TRBJ2-7; TRBD2 aligns across 9 bases. The length of the CDR3 is 15 residues. V lost 2 bases, J lost 4 bases, and 6 bases stayed unmatched. Germline CDR1 and CDR2: SEHNR and FQNEAQ (reference sequence). CDR3 region: CASSLSRGGAYEQYF. The CDR3, as DNA: TGTGCCAGCAGCTTAAGTCGCGGGGGGGCGTACGAGCAGTACTTC.

V and J are TRBV5-1 and TRBJ1-6, with a possible D match to TRBD1 (6 bases). Germline values: CDR1 SGHRS, CDR2 YFSETQ. This CDR3 has 15 residues. The V gene lost 0 bases and the J gene lost 6 bases, with 10 bases spanning the gap. In DNA, the CDR3 is TGCGCCAGCAGCTTGGCCGGACAGAGTAATTCACCCCTCCACTTT. Residues: CASSLAGQSNSPLHF.

The J gene is TRBJ2-1, the V gene TRBV5-1; 12 nucleotides line up with TRBD2. The CDR3 has 17 amino acids. V was clipped by 2 bases and J by 5 bases; unmatched bases: 8. Germline V gene data show CDR1 as SGHRS and CDR2 as YFSETQ. As DNA, the CDR3 is TGCGCCAGCAGCTTACCTAGGACTAGCGGGATTAACAATGAGCAGTTCTTC. Encoded protein: CASSLPRTSGINNEQFF. The full variable domain, completed using reference TRBV5-1 and TRBJ2-1, is KAGVTQTPRYLIKTRGQQVTLSCSPISGHRSVSWYQQTPGQGLQFLFEYFSETQRNKGNFPGRFSGRQFSNSRSEMNVSTLELGDSALYLCASSLPRTSGINNEQFFGPGTRLTVL.

The V and J genes are TRBV7-2 and TRBJ2-5; maybe TRBD2 (6 bases). The CDR3 totals 15 residues. Germline CDR1 and CDR2: SGHTA and FQGNSA. Trimming took off 1 base at V and 9 bases at J, with 18 bases between the two ends. CDR3 loop: CASSLEAAPGSAQYF. CDR3 nucleotides: TGTGCCAGCAGCTTAGAGGCAGCACCCGGGAGTGCCCAGTACTTC.

This sequence joins TRBV27 and TRBJ2-1, with no clear D. This CDR3 region has 13 residues. Trimming left V 3 bases short and J 8 bases short, with 11 bases between. CDR1 and CDR2 from the germline V gene are MNHEY and SMNVEV (reference sequence). The CDR3, as DNA: TGTGCCAGCAGTTTCGGGCAGGTTGATGAGCAGTTCTTC. Encoded protein: CASSFGQVDEQFF.

The V call is TRBV28, the J call TRBJ1-2, with a weak D call TRBD1 (5 bases). Germline V gene lookup returns CDR1 MDHEN and CDR2 SYDVKM. V was trimmed by 11 bases and J by 3 bases, leaving 10 bases between them. The CDR3 totals 11 residues. CDR3 sequence: CASGWDYGYTF. In DNA, the CDR3 is TGTGCCTCAGGGTGGGACTATGGCTACACCTTC.

The chain carries TRBV29-1 and TRBJ1-1, with no clear D. V was pared by 4 bases and J by 1 base, with 10 bases between. Germline V CDR1 and CDR2: SQVTM, ANQGSEA. This CDR3 contains 13 residues. This CDR3 is CSVGIQENTEAFF. The DNA for the CDR3 is TGCAGCGTTGGGATTCAAGAGAACACTGAAGCTTTCTTT.

The genes are TRBV24-1 and TRBJ2-2; D possibly corresponds to TRBD2 (5 bases). Germline CDR1 is KGHDR and CDR2 is SFDVKD. The CDR3 extends over 16 amino acids. V lost 2 bases, J lost 2 bases, and 11 bases lay in between. The CDR3 loop reads CATSDYGMGNTGELFF. CDR3 nucleotides: TGTGCCACCAGTGATTACGGGATGGGCAACACCGGGGAGCTGTTTTTT.

This chain links TRBV11-2 with TRBJ1-1, with TRBD1 matching over 12 bases. Germline V CDR1 and CDR2: SGHAT, FQNNGV. The CDR3 sequence is 19 residues long. J was trimmed by 3 bases and V by 2 bases; bases with no gene match: 13. The CDR3 nucleotides read TGTGCCAGCAGCTTAATGGGTTGGGACAGGGGGCTCCTATACACTGAAGCTTTCTTT. Its protein is CASSLMGWDRGLLYTEAFF.